The T cell receptor beta chain under discussion was sequenced for a study of blood T cell repertoires in COVID-19. About the research overall: Nucleic acid was either cDNA or gDNA, and it came from T cells, B-cell-depleted T cells, or PBMCs.

The repertoire was sequenced with immunoSEQ multiplex PCR; TCRdb's copy has only in-frame clones and lacks some. The repertoire has about 130,000 clones, more than 70% of them found once; the top ten carry roughly 1.2%. The germline CDR1 and CDR2 sequences are SGHVS and FNYEAQ. The trim removed 5 bases at V and 0 bases at J, leaving 4 bases unmatched. CDR3 length equals 14 residues. The chain employs TRBV7-6 and TRBJ2-7, with TRBD1 matching 7 bases. The sequenced sample was peripheral blood. This receptor was taken from an elderly woman with acute or convalescent COVID-19. CDR3 bases: TGTGCCAGCAGCAAGACAGGGAGCTCCTACGAGCAGTACTTC. Translating it yields CASSKTGSSYEQYF.